A single sample is the source of the 29 T cell receptor beta chains below, sequenced in a study of blood T cell repertoires in COVID-19. The assay was immunoSEQ multiplex PCR, and TCRdb's table has in-frame clones only and misses some. The repertoire consists of some 220,000 clones, with about nine tenths occurring once and the leading ten covering about 0.8%. The sample comprised peripheral blood. The receptors were sampled from a man aged 25-45 years with COVID-19, enrolled during active disease.

The V call is TRBV11-2, the J call TRBJ1-5; D is ambiguous. Germline V gives CDR1 SGHAT, CDR2 FQNNGV. V was trimmed by 1 base and J by 1 base, leaving 5 bases between them. The CDR3 loop spans 14 amino acids. The CDR3 DNA reads TGTGCCAGCAGCTTAGGCCAGAGCAATCAGCCCCAGCATTTT. It specifies CASSLGQSNQPQHF.

The chain employs TRBV11-3 and TRBJ2-2; 9 nucleotides line up with TRBD1. The trim removed 5 bases at V and 6 bases at J, leaving 10 bases unmatched. The CDR3 contains 16 residues. Germline V gives CDR1 SGHNT, CDR2 YENEEA. CDR3 region: CASSPEMGQGSGELFF. CDR3 nucleotides: TGTGCCAGCAGCCCAGAGATGGGACAGGGTTCCGGGGAGCTGTTTTTT.

V usage is TRBV27 and J usage is TRBJ1-2; D is unclear. V dropped 2 bases and J dropped 2 bases, with 21 bases sitting between them. The CDR3 contains 18 residues. CDR1 MNHEY and CDR2 SMNVEV come from the germline V gene (reference sequence). Here the CDR3 DNA reads TGTGCCAGCAGTTTAATGGGTTTTCGAAAAGAGGAAAACTATGGCTACACCTTC. Translation gives CASSLMGFRKEENYGYTF.

V usage is TRBV19 and J usage is TRBJ1-4, with 8 bases lining up with TRBD1. This CDR3 spans 19 amino acids. J gave up 6 bases and V 7 bases, and 22 bases lay outside the gene matches. Germline CDR1 LNHDA, CDR2 SQIVND (reference sequence). The CDR3 protein is CASTPGVGGPRGRHEKLFF. The CDR3 nucleotides read TGTGCCAGTACCCCGGGCGTTGGGGGACCCAGGGGGCGTCATGAAAAACTGTTTTTT.

This chain connects TRBV12-3 or TRBV12-4 to TRBJ1-5; no clear D gene. The V and J ends lost 5 bases and 6 bases respectively, with 8 bases between them. This CDR3 has 12 amino acids. CDR3 loop: CASSRGFQPQHF. CDR3 nucleotides: TGTGCCAGCAGTCGGGGATTTCAGCCCCAGCATTTT.

This clone was observed once. This chain uses TRBV14 with TRBJ1-2; D ambiguous. CDR1 is SGHDN and CDR2 is FVKESK in the germline V gene. The CDR3 consists of 12 residues. Trimming took 3 bases from V and 8 from J, leaving 10 bases between them. This CDR3 reads CASSHRGVGYTF. CDR3 nucleotides: TGTGCCAGCAGCCATCGGGGTGTAGGCTACACCTTC. The entire variable domain, with the rest obtained from reference TRBV14 and TRBJ1-2, is as follows: EAGVTQFPSHSVIEKGQTVTLRCDPISGHDNLYWYRRVMGKEIKFLLHFVKESKQDESGMPNNRFLAERTGGTYSTLKVQPAELEDSGVYFCASSHRGVGYTFGSGTRLTVV.

The rearrangement links TRBV19 to TRBJ2-2; 7 nucleotides align to TRBD2. The CDR3 has 16 residues. Trimming cost V 10 bases and J 0 bases; bases outside gene matches: 11. In germline, CDR1 is LNHDA, CDR2 SQIVND (reference sequence). For the CDR3, the DNA is TGTGCCACCAGAAGGGAGGGGATGACGAACACCGGGGAGCTGTTTTTT. Protein sequence: CATRREGMTNTGELFF. The complete variable domain, with remaining parts taken from reference TRBV19 and TRBJ2-2, reads DGGITQSPKYLFRKEGQNVTLSCEQNLNHDAMYWYRQDPGQGLRLIYYSQIVNDFQKGDIAEGYSVSREKKESFPLTVTSAQKNPTAFYLCATRREGMTNTGELFFGEGSRLTVL.

The CDR3 is CASSTMDRSSGNTIYF. The CDR3 nucleotides are TGTGCCAGTAGTACGATGGACAGGTCCTCTGGAAACACCATATATTTT. This chain uses TRBV19 with TRBJ1-3; 7 bases fit TRBD1. V was pared by 4 bases and J by 0 bases, with 6 bases of the junction left unmatched. This CDR3 has 16 residues. The germline V gene has CDR1 LNHDA and CDR2 SQIVND (reference sequence).

The chain joins TRBV7-9 to TRBJ1-6; D is ambiguous. The CDR3 totals 12 residues. The germline V gene encodes CDR1 SEHNR and CDR2 FQNEAQ (reference sequence). Trimming cost V 1 base and J 14 bases, with 9 bases left between them. CDR3 sequence: CASSLGGKSLHF. CDR3 bases: TGTGCCAGCAGCTTAGGAGGCAAATCCCTCCACTTT.

CDR3 coding DNA: TGTGCCAGCAGTGGGTACAGGGGAGCGTATGGCTACACCTTC. It encodes CASSGYRGAYGYTF. The V call is TRBV2, the J call TRBJ1-2, with 7 positions matching TRBD1. J lost 5 bases, V lost 4 bases, and 7 bases had no gene match. This CDR3 is built from 14 residues. CDR1 is SNHLY and CDR2 is FYNNEI in the germline V gene.

This chain links TRBV19 with TRBJ1-1; D perhaps matches TRBD1 (6 bases). Germline assignment: CDR1 LNHDA and CDR2 SQIVND (reference sequence). V was cut by 3 bases and J by 5 bases, with 13 bases left in between. The CDR3 has 14 amino acids. The CDR3 coding sequence is TGTGCCAGTAGTATGGTAGGGGGTGGGACTGAAGCTTTCTTT. It codes for CASSMVGGGTEAFF.

This clone was detected once. The rearrangement uses TRBV14 and TRBJ1-2, with TRBD1 matching over 7 bases. The CDR3 contains 14 residues. Germline V gene lookup returns CDR1 SGHDN and CDR2 FVKESK. V shed 1 base, J shed 6 bases, and the junction held 5 bases outside the gene matches. CDR3 in amino acids: CASSQVPRGNGYTF. The CDR3 DNA reads as TGTGCCAGCAGCCAAGTGCCCAGGGGGAATGGCTACACCTTC.

This clone was counted once. The chain links TRBV27 to TRBJ2-7, with TRBD1 matching over 7 bases. V was clipped by 5 bases and J by 6 bases; unmatched bases: 13. The length of the CDR3 is 15 residues. Germline CDR1 is MNHEY and CDR2 is SMNVEV (reference sequence). The CDR3 DNA sequence: TGTGCCAGCAGTCTGGACAGGCCCCCGATCAGCGAGCAGTACTTC. It is translated as CASSLDRPPISEQYF.

J is TRBJ1-5 and V is TRBV6-1; unclear D gene. This CDR3 comprises 14 residues. V was pared by 2 bases and J by 6 bases, with 11 bases between. Germline V gene data show CDR1 as MNHNS and CDR2 as SASEGT. The CDR3 sequence is CASSEQRYRQPQHF. CDR3 bases: TGTGCCAGCAGTGAACAGCGTTACCGTCAGCCCCAGCATTTT.

V usage is TRBV19 and J usage is TRBJ1-2; D is ambiguous. V lost 8 bases and J 6 bases, leaving 13 bases between the germline ends. This CDR3 is built from 12 residues. Germline V gene data show CDR1 as LNHDA and CDR2 as SQIVND (reference sequence). CDR3 DNA: TGTGCCAGTTCCCTCGGGTTGGATGGCTACACCTTC. The encoded protein is CASSLGLDGYTF.

V is TRBV5-1 and J is TRBJ2-3; 9 bases map to TRBD2. V gave up 0 bases and J gave up 0 bases; unmatched junction bases: 2. This CDR3 has 16 amino acids. Looked up from germline, CDR1 is SGHRS and CDR2 is YFSETQ. CDR3 residues: CASSLGRGGSTDTQYF. The CDR3 coding sequence is TGCGCCAGCAGCTTGGGGCGGGGGGGCAGCACAGATACGCAGTATTTT.

The chain recombines TRBV20-1 with TRBJ2-7; 10 bases map to TRBD2. Looked up from germline, CDR1 is DFQATT and CDR2 is SNEGSKA (reference sequence). The CDR3 sequence is 11 residues long. CDR3 nucleotide sequence: TGCAGCTTGACTAGCGGGCACGAGCAGTACTTC. Amino acid sequence: CSLTSGHEQYF.

The genes are TRBV6-4 and TRBJ2-3; 15 bases fit TRBD2. The CDR3 spans 20 residues. Germline loops: CDR1 MRHNA, CDR2 SNTAGT. V lost 5 bases to trimming and J lost 6 bases; unmatched junction nucleotides: 18. CDR3 sequence: CASSPGLAGGPFLMSDTQYF. The CDR3 region has the DNA TGTGCCAGCAGTCCTGGACTAGCGGGGGGGCCGTTTCTTATGTCGGATACGCAGTATTTT.

The chain links TRBV14 to TRBJ2-7; 7 nucleotides agree with TRBD1. This CDR3 region has 15 residues. Germline CDR1 is SGHDN and CDR2 is FVKESK. The V gene end was trimmed by 5 bases and the J gene end by 6 bases; junction bases not matched to a gene: 13. The chain's CDR3 is CASSSRTGSTAEQYF. Written as DNA, the CDR3 is TGTGCCAGCAGCTCCCGGACAGGATCCACCGCCGAGCAGTACTTC.

The chain has TRBV5-4 and TRBJ2-2; 8 bases map to TRBD1. This CDR3 is 15 amino acids long. Germline CDR1 and CDR2: SGHNT and YYREEE (reference sequence). Trimming took 4 bases from V and 4 from J; bases not matched to a gene: 6. The CDR3, as DNA: TGTGCCAGCAGCGGACGGGACAGGAGCACCGGGGAGCTGTTTTTT. As protein: CASSGRDRSTGELFF.

The genes are TRBV12-3 or TRBV12-4 and TRBJ1-4; D is ambiguous. There are 12 residues in the CDR3. Trimming removed 4 bases from V and 7 bases from J, with 7 bases in between. In nucleotides, the CDR3 is TGTGCCAGCAGTTCCCTAGTTGAAAAACTGTTTTTT. As protein: CASSSLVEKLFF.

The genes are TRBV11-2 and TRBJ1-5; 8 bases align to TRBD1. The CDR3 is 15 residues long. V lost 4 bases to trimming and J lost 5 bases; unmatched junction nucleotides: 7. Germline V gives CDR1 SGHAT, CDR2 FQNNGV. The CDR3 coding sequence is TGTGCCAGCAGCTCCACGACAGGGGCACATCAGCCCCAGCATTTT. It encodes CASSSTTGAHQPQHF.

The chain uses TRBV19 and TRBJ1-1; D gene uncertain. CDR1 LNHDA and CDR2 SQIVND come from the germline V gene (reference sequence). The ends were cut back, 4 bases at V and 4 bases at J, with 19 bases in the middle. This CDR3 is 16 amino acids long. The CDR3 sequence: CASSKEGSFLRTEAFF. The CDR3 bases are TGTGCCAGTAGTAAGGAGGGTTCATTCCTGCGCACTGAAGCTTTCTTT.

This clone showed up just a few times. The chain carries TRBV9 and TRBJ2-2; D unclear. The V end was cut by 4 bases, the J end by 0 bases, with 10 bases between. Germline lookup yields CDR1 SGDLS and CDR2 YYNGEE. The CDR3 spans 15 residues. CDR3 coding DNA: TGTGCCAGCAGCCGAGTCATCGCGAACACCGGGGAGCTGTTTTTT. Translating gives CASSRVIANTGELFF.

V and J are TRBV30 and TRBJ1-3, with D maybe TRBD1 (5 bases). CDR3 size: 13 residues. Trimming left V 3 bases short and J 2 bases short, with 8 bases between. CDR1 is GTSNPN, CDR2 SVGIG, per germline (reference sequence). The DNA of the CDR3 is TGTGCCTGGAGCGAAGGGGCTGGAAACACCATATATTTT. Translation gives CAWSEGAGNTIYF. Drawing the rest from reference TRBV30 and TRBJ1-3, the complete variable domain is SQTIHQWPATLVQPVGSPLSLECTVEGTSNPNLYWYRQAAGRGLQLLFYSVGIGQISSEVPQNLSASRPQDRQFILSSKKLLLSDSGFYLCAWSEGAGNTIYFGEGSWLTVV.

This chain joins TRBV12-3 or TRBV12-4 and TRBJ2-7; perhaps TRBD1 as D (6 bases). The V end lost 6 bases, the J end lost 2 bases, and 11 bases lay between the germline ends. The CDR3 runs to 13 residues. CDR3 loop: CASRRGNTYEQYF. In DNA form, the CDR3 reads TGTGCCAGCAGGAGGGGGAATACCTACGAGCAGTACTTC.

V is TRBV4-1 and J is TRBJ1-2, with 7 bases matching TRBD1. Germline CDR1 and CDR2: MGHRA and YSYEKL. The CDR3 consists of 14 residues. The V and J ends lost 0 bases and 2 bases, in that order; junction bases with no gene match: 0. The CDR3 DNA reads as TGCGCCAGCAGCCAAGAACAGGGGAACTATGGCTACACCTTC. Its protein is CASSQEQGNYGYTF.

In DNA form, the CDR3 reads TGTGCCAGCAGCCTTGGGCAGGGCTACACCTTC. This gives the protein CASSLGQGYTF. The chain is built from TRBV3-1 (or the pseudogene TRBV3-2) and TRBJ1-2; D is ambiguous. Trimming shortened V by 4 bases and J by 8 bases, and 8 bases separated the two germline ends. Per the germline V gene, CDR1 is LGHDT and CDR2 is YNNKEL (reference sequence). CDR3 length equals 11 residues.

With regard to this clone: Relative to the germline gene, one junction end is altered; a read error may explain this. This chain joins TRBV6-5 and TRBJ1-5; D is unresolved. The CDR3 consists of 14 residues. Germline loops: CDR1 MNHEY, CDR2 SVGAGI. The CDR3 DNA reads TGTGCCAGCAGTGACTCATGGGAGAATCAGCCCCAGCATTTT. It codes for CASSDSWENQPQHF.